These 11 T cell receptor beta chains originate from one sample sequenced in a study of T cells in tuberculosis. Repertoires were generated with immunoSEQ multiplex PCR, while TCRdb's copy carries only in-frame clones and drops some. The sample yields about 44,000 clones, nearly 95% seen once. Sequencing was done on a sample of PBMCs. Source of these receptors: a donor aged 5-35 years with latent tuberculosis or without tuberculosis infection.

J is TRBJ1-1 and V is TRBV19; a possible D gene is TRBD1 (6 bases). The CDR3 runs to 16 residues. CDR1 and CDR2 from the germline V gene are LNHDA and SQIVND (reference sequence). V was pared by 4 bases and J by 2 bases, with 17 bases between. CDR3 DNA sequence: TGTGCCAGTAGTAACGCCGGGACACTACAAAACACTGAAGCTTTCTTT. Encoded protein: CASSNAGTLQNTEAFF.

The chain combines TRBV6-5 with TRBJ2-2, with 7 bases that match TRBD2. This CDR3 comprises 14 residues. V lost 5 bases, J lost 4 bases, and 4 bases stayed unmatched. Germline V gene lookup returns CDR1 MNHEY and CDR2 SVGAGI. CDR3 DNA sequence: TGTGCCAGCAGTATGACTAGCAGCACCGGGGAGCTGTTTTTT. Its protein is CASSMTSSTGELFF.

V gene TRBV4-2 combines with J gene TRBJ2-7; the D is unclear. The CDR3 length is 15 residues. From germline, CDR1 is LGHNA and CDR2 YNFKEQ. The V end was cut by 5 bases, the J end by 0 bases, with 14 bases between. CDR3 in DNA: TGTGCCAGCAGCTACTCAGGCACGTCCTCCTACGAGCAGTACTTC. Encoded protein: CASSYSGTSSYEQYF.

The CDR3 is CASGERDSRNYGYTF. The DNA for the CDR3 is TGTGCCAGCGGAGAACGGGACAGCCGGAACTATGGCTACACCTTC. The chain joins TRBV6-1 to TRBJ1-2, with 7 nucleotides matching TRBD1. The germline V gene has CDR1 MNHNS and CDR2 SASEGT. Unmatched junction bases numbered 11, after V lost 8 bases and J lost 2 bases. This CDR3 region has 15 residues.

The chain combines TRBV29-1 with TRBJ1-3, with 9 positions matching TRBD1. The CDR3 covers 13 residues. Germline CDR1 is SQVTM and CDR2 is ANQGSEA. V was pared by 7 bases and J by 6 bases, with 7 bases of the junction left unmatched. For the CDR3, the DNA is TGCAGCGCTACCCGACAGGGGGAAAACACCATATATTTT. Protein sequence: CSATRQGENTIYF. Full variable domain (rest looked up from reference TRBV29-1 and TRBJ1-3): SAVISQKPSRDICQRGTSLTIQCQVDSQVTMMFWYRQQPGQSLTLIATANQGSEATYESGFVIDKFPISRPNLTFSTLTVSNMSPEDSSIYLCSATRQGENTIYFGEGSWLTVV.

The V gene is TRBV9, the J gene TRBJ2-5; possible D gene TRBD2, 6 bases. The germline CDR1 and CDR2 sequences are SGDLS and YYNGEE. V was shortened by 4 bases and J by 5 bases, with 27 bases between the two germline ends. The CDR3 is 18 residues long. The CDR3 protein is CASSPHRASDGSWETQYF. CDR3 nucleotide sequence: TGTGCCAGCAGCCCTCATCGGGCTAGCGACGGGTCATGGGAGACCCAGTACTTC.

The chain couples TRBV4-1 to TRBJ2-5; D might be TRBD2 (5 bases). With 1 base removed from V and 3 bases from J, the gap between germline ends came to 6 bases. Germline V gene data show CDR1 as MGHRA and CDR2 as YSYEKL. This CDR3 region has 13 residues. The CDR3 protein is CASSQVLEETQYF. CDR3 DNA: TGCGCCAGCAGCCAAGTACTAGAAGAGACCCAGTACTTC.

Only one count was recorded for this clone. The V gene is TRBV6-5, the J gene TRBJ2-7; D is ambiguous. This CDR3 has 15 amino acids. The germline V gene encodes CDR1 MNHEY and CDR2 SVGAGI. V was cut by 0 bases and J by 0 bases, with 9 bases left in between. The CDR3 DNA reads TGTGCCAGCAGTTACTCCCACTTAAGCTCCTACGAGCAGTACTTC. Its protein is CASSYSHLSSYEQYF.

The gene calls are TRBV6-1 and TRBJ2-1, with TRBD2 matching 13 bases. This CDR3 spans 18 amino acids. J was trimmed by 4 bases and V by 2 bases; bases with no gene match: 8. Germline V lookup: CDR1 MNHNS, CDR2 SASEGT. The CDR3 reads CASSEITGTSGIYNEQFF. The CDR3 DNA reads TGTGCCAGCAGTGAAATAACCGGGACTAGCGGGATTTACAATGAGCAGTTCTTC.

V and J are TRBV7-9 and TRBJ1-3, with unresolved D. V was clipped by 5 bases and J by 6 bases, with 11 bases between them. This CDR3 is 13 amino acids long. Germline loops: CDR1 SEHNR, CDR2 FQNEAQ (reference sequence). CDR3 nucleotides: TGTGCCAGCAGCCCCGGTACCTCAAACACCATATATTTT. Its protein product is CASSPGTSNTIYF.

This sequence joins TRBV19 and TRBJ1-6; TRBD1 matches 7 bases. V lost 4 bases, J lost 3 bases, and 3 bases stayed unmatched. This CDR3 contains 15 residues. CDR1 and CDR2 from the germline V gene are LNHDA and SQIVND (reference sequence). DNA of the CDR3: TGTGCCAGTAGTAGGGGGACAGTCTATAATTCACCCCTCCACTTT. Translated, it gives CASSRGTVYNSPLHF.